Each of the 23 T cell receptor beta chains below was sequenced from the same sample in a study of blood T cell repertoires in COVID-19 (dated by TCRdb to the early 2020s). Libraries were made using the immunoSEQ multiplex PCR assay. Entries here come from immuneACCESS through TCRdb and include only in-frame sequences with V and J called. Some clones fail to appear in such tables; in the studies checked, an unresolved V gene covers under half of the shortfall, and the cause of the remainder is unknown. This sample lists over 15,000 clones; roughly 93% were detected once. Roughly 5.7% of the sample is in the top ten clones. Sequenced sample: peripheral blood. These receptors originate from a human donor in a cohort sampled during active COVID-19.

The J gene is TRBJ2-5, the V gene TRBV7-9; TRBD1 matches 8 bases. The CDR3 runs to 14 residues. Losses at the gene ends were 6 bases for V and 5 bases for J; bases not matched to a gene: 8. From germline, CDR1 is SEHNR and CDR2 FQNEAQ (reference sequence). The CDR3 sequence is CASSSRTGTETQYF. In nucleotides, the CDR3 is TGTGCCAGCAGTTCTAGGACAGGGACGGAGACCCAGTACTTC.

The J gene is TRBJ2-2, the V gene TRBV11-2, with a weak D call TRBD1 (6 bases). Deletions cut 6 bases from V and 6 bases from J, with 17 bases between. The CDR3 has 15 amino acids. CDR1 and CDR2 from the germline V gene are SGHAT and FQNNGV. The CDR3 DNA is TGTGCCAGCAGTCCCTCCAGGGGCCGGTCCGGGGAGCTGTTTTTT. It specifies CASSPSRGRSGELFF.

The chain uses TRBV24-1 and TRBJ2-5, with D possibly being TRBD2 (6 bases). Germline CDR1 and CDR2: KGHDR and SFDVKD. The CDR3 is made up of 13 amino acids. V lost 5 bases, J lost 2 bases, and 8 bases lay in between. This CDR3 is CATSGGEQETQYF. Written as DNA, the CDR3 is TGTGCCACCAGTGGGGGGGAACAAGAGACCCAGTACTTC.

The chain joins TRBV9 to TRBJ1-1; TRBD1 is a possible D gene (5 bases). The CDR3 is 13 amino acids. Germline CDR1 is SGDLS and CDR2 is YYNGEE. V lost 4 bases, J lost 8 bases, and 15 bases lay in between. The CDR3 DNA follows: TGTGCCAGCAGCCCCTCTGGGGCCTTCGAAGCTTTCTTT. Translation: CASSPSGAFEAFF.

The rearrangement links TRBV15 to TRBJ2-7; D is possibly TRBD1 (5 bases). This CDR3 spans 13 amino acids. Trimming pared 4 bases from V and 2 bases from J, leaving 9 bases between. Germline V gene sequence: CDR1 LNHNV, CDR2 YYDKDF (reference sequence). CDR3 region: CATSTRATYEQYF. The CDR3 DNA sequence: TGTGCCACCAGCACCAGGGCCACCTACGAGCAGTACTTC.

The chain is built from TRBV9 and TRBJ2-1; 16 bases match TRBD2. The germline gives CDR1 SGDLS, CDR2 YYNGEE. V lost 3 bases and J lost 2; bases outside the gene matches: 2. The CDR3 contains 17 residues. CDR3 protein: CASSAGLAGGPYNEQFF. DNA for the CDR3: TGTGCCAGCAGCGCGGGACTAGCGGGGGGGCCCTACAATGAGCAGTTCTTC.

The genes are TRBV19 and TRBJ1-4; D gene ambiguous. This CDR3 has 13 residues. Trimming left V 10 bases short and J 7 bases short, with 16 bases between. The germline V gene encodes CDR1 LNHDA and CDR2 SQIVND (reference sequence). The CDR3 DNA follows: TGTGCCACCCGCCCAGGTCTGGGTGAAAAACTGTTTTTT. This translates into CATRPGLGEKLFF. Full variable domain (missing parts from reference TRBV19 and TRBJ1-4): DGGITQSPKYLFRKEGQNVTLSCEQNLNHDAMYWYRQDPGQGLRLIYYSQIVNDFQKGDIAEGYSVSREKKESFPLTVTSAQKNPTAFYLCATRPGLGEKLFFGSGTQLSVL.

The chain carries TRBV27 and TRBJ2-3; D may be TRBD2 (5 bases). CDR3 size: 13 residues. Trimming removed 3 bases at V and 2 bases at J, with 6 bases between. Germline V gene sequence: CDR1 MNHEY, CDR2 SMNVEV (reference sequence). The CDR3 is CASSFLATDTQYF. CDR3 DNA sequence: TGTGCCAGCAGTTTTCTAGCCACAGATACGCAGTATTTT.

This chain joins TRBV5-8 and TRBJ1-1; TRBD1 agrees at 7 bases. CDR1 SGHTS and CDR2 YDEGEE come from the germline V gene. J lost 0 bases, V lost 4 bases, and 12 bases had no gene match. The CDR3 covers 17 residues. Written as DNA, the CDR3 is TGTGCCAGCAGCCCCTGGAAGACAGGGTATATGAACACTGAAGCTTTCTTT. It encodes CASSPWKTGYMNTEAFF. Complete variable domain (other parts from reference TRBV5-8 and TRBJ1-1): EAGVTQSPTHLIKTRGQQATLRCSPISGHTSVYWYQQALGLGLQFLLWYDEGEERNRGNFPPRFSGRQFPNYSSELNVNALELEDSALYLCASSPWKTGYMNTEAFFGQGTRLTVV.

The chain employs TRBV6-2 or TRBV6-3 and TRBJ2-7; D remains ambiguous. Per the germline V gene, CDR1 is MNHEY and CDR2 is SVGEGT. V was shortened by 4 bases and J by 6 bases, with 31 bases between the two germline ends. The CDR3 is 19 amino acids. The CDR3 nucleotides read TGTGCCAGCAGTTGGAGCTTCTTTTCGGTAGCCCCGTATAAGCTCGAGCAGTACTTC. Translating gives CASSWSFFSVAPYKLEQYF.

The chain uses TRBV9 and TRBJ2-7; tentatively, D is TRBD2 (6 bases). The V end lost 3 bases, the J end lost 2 bases, and 15 bases lay between the germline ends. This CDR3 spans 15 amino acids. CDR1 is SGDLS and CDR2 is YYNGEE in the germline V gene. The CDR3 coding sequence is TGTGCCAGCAGCGCAAGTAGCGGAAACCCCTACGAGCAGTACTTC. This gives the protein CASSASSGNPYEQYF.

The V gene is TRBV24-1, the J gene TRBJ2-2, with 8 bases fitting TRBD1. This CDR3 contains 16 residues. CDR1 and CDR2 (germline): KGHDR, SFDVKD. The V gene end was trimmed by 4 bases and the J gene end by 4 bases; junction bases not matched to a gene: 7. CDR3 region: CATSDPGQGGTGELFF. DNA for the CDR3: TGTGCCACCAGTGACCCCGGACAGGGAGGCACCGGGGAGCTGTTTTTT.

V usage is TRBV7-6 and J usage is TRBJ2-2; 7 bases are shared with TRBD1. CDR1 SGHVS and CDR2 FNYEAQ come from the germline V gene. The CDR3 extends over 18 amino acids. The ends lost 0 bases at V and 5 bases at J; junction bases unmatched: 12. The CDR3 sequence is CASSLAPRAGGETGELFF. CDR3 nucleotide sequence: TGTGCCAGCAGCTTAGCGCCTAGGGCAGGGGGAGAAACCGGGGAGCTGTTTTTT.

This chain uses TRBV7-9 with TRBJ1-2, with D possibly being TRBD1 (6 bases). The V gene's germline CDR1 is SEHNR and CDR2 FQNEAQ (reference sequence). Trimming pared 5 bases from V and 8 bases from J, leaving 33 bases between. The CDR3 is 19 amino acids. The CDR3 bases are TGTGCCAGCAGCCCGAAACCGATTTCTCCGACAGGCCCCAGATTGGGCTACACCTTC. This codes for CASSPKPISPTGPRLGYTF.

This clone was observed once. V gene TRBV4-3 combines with J gene TRBJ2-1, with 8 bases fitting TRBD2. CDR1 is LGHNA and CDR2 is YSLEER in the germline V gene. J lost 8 bases, V lost 0 bases, and 18 bases had no gene match. This CDR3 is 19 amino acids long. The CDR3 DNA reads as TGCGCCAGCAGCCAAGATCCCCCTCTAGAGCGGGAGTTATCATATGAGCAGTTCTTC. Its protein is CASSQDPPLERELSYEQFF.

The chain links TRBV6-5 to TRBJ1-2; weak D call: TRBD1 (5 bases). V gave up 4 bases and J gave up 2 bases, with 14 bases separating them. There are 15 residues in the CDR3. Germline CDR1 and CDR2: MNHEY and SVGAGI. CDR3 residues: CASSSRQPRNYGYTF. CDR3 nucleotide sequence: TGTGCCAGCAGTTCTCGACAGCCCCGAAACTATGGCTACACCTTC.

This sequence joins TRBV7-2 and TRBJ2-7; 9 bases are shared with TRBD1. V was clipped by 3 bases and J by 9 bases; unmatched bases: 9. This CDR3 contains 14 residues. Germline loops: CDR1 SGHTA, CDR2 FQGNSA. CDR3 sequence: CASSFRDRADRQYF. CDR3 nucleotide sequence: TGTGCCAGCAGCTTCCGGGACAGGGCGGATCGGCAGTACTTC. Using reference TRBV7-2 and TRBJ2-7 for the parts outside the CDR3, the full variable domain is GAGVSQSPSNKVTEKGKDVELRCDPISGHTALYWYRQSLGQGLEFLIYFQGNSAPDKSGLPSDRFSAERTGGSVSTLTIQRTQQEDSAVYLCASSFRDRADRQYFGPGTRLTVT.

The chain employs TRBV19 and TRBJ1-6; 7 positions agree with TRBD1. There are 14 residues in the CDR3. CDR1 and CDR2 from the germline V gene are LNHDA and SQIVND (reference sequence). V shed 7 bases and J 4 bases; nucleotides not matched to a gene: 4. The chain's CDR3 is CASTLTGYNSPLHF. DNA for the CDR3: TGTGCCAGTACCTTGACAGGGTATAATTCACCCCTCCACTTT.

The CDR3 sequence: CASSLAETTNEKLFF. CDR3 sequence (DNA): TGCGCCAGCAGCTTGGCAGAAACAACTAATGAAAAACTGTTTTTT. This chain joins TRBV5-1 and TRBJ1-4; D is uncertain. V gave up 0 bases and J gave up 0 bases, with 6 bases separating them. From germline, CDR1 is SGHRS and CDR2 YFSETQ. The CDR3 sequence is 15 residues long.

The chain carries TRBV6-5 and TRBJ1-2, with 7 nucleotides matching TRBD1. The CDR3 loop spans 12 amino acids. With 6 bases clipped from V and 8 bases from J, the junction kept 6 bases outside the gene matches. Per the germline V gene, CDR1 is MNHEY and CDR2 is SVGAGI. CDR3 loop: CASRMGQLGYTF. The DNA of the CDR3 is TGTGCCAGCAGGATGGGACAGTTGGGCTACACCTTC.

The chain is built from TRBV11-2 and TRBJ1-6; perhaps TRBD1 as D (6 bases). The germline V gene has CDR1 SGHAT and CDR2 FQNNGV. The CDR3 loop spans 17 amino acids. Trimming removed 5 bases from V and 4 bases from J, with 18 bases in between. The DNA for the CDR3 is TGTGCCAGCAGCCCTGGGACATTCTCGAGATATAATTCACCCCTCCACTTT. Residues: CASSPGTFSRYNSPLHF.

V is TRBV3-1 (or the pseudogene TRBV3-2) and J is TRBJ2-7; no clear D gene. Trimming stripped 4 bases from V and 0 bases from J, with 4 bases between. Per germline, CDR1 LGHDT and CDR2 YNNKEL (reference sequence). The CDR3 totals 12 residues. Here the CDR3 DNA reads TGTGCCAGCAGCCCCCTCTCCTACGAGCAGTACTTC. This codes for CASSPLSYEQYF.

The chain joins TRBV28 to TRBJ2-1, with 10 bases fitting TRBD2. Germline V lookup: CDR1 MDHEN, CDR2 SYDVKM. Losses at the gene ends were 6 bases for V and 7 bases for J; bases not matched to a gene: 21. The CDR3 spans 19 residues. CDR3 protein: CASSYPQGVAGGGVNEQFF. DNA for the CDR3: TGTGCCAGCAGCTATCCCCAAGGAGTAGCGGGAGGCGGGGTAAATGAGCAGTTCTTC.